The present T cell receptor (beta chain) was sequenced within a study of CD8+CD57+ T cells in acquired aplastic anemia. CDR1 is SGHTA, CDR2 FQGNSA, per germline. The CDR3 has 13 residues if both end residues are counted. On this clonotype itself: As the CDR3 is not closed by the conserved phenylalanine or tryptophan, this likely results from a read error. The DNA is omitted, as the CDR3 cannot be located on it reliably, and the CDR3 follows TCRdb's listing.

Using genomic DNA as the template, TCR beta VDJ and CDR3 profiling was carried out. TCRdb processed the reads anew with MiXCR; each CDR3 protein has one entry. Here the sample spans roughly 420,000 distinct CDR3 sequences, 55% to 70% being singletons. V gene TRBV7-2 combines with J gene TRBJ1-1. The sample comprised sorted CD4+, CD8+, or CD8+CD57+ T cells (not recorded which) from PBMCs. This clonotype originated in a human donor in good health, serving as a control. The CDR3 sequence: CASRYAGYTVTSS.